The rows below give T cell receptor beta chains drawn from one sample of a study of T cell clonotyping in hematopoietic cell transplantation. The table came from immunoSEQ multiplex PCR; TCRdb's copy has only in-frame clones and leaves some out. The data show about 27,000 clones, with roughly three quarters seen just once and approximately 6.3% held by the top ten. Sequences were derived from peripheral blood mononuclear cells, sampled before stem cell transplant. The receptors come from a man aged 45 to 65 with myelodysplastic syndrome. Some clones in this sample may be carry-over from other donors' samples. Both conserved end residues are part of each CDR3. A D gene is named only where the DNA matches it firmly. The listing skips clone size in some rows; elsewhere it reads once, few, many or a size class.

CDR3 length: 12
D gene: -
J gene: TRBJ2-7
clone size: -
V gene: TRBV7-8
CDR3 DNA: TGTGCCAGCAGCCTGAGTAGTGGCGAGCAGTACTTC
CDR3 protein: CASSLSSGEQYF

CDR3 length: 14
D gene: -
J gene: TRBJ1-5
clone size: once
V gene: TRBV2
CDR3 DNA: TGTGCCAGCAGTGAAAATACTAGACAACAGCCCCAGCATTTT
CDR3 protein: CASSENTRQQPQHF

CDR3 length: 11
D gene: -
J gene: TRBJ2-7
clone size: few
V gene: TRBV9
CDR3 DNA: TGTGCCAGCAGCGCTGAGGGGGAGCAGTACTTC
CDR3 protein: CASSAEGEQYF

CDR3 length: 12
D gene: TRBD1
J gene: TRBJ1-2
clone size: -
V gene: TRBV6-5
CDR3 DNA: TGTGCCAGCAGTCGGGACAGGGGTACCGACACCTTC
CDR3 protein: CASSRDRGTDTF

CDR3 length: 14
D gene: TRBD1
J gene: TRBJ1-1
clone size: -
V gene: TRBV29-1
CDR3 DNA: TGCAGCGTTGAAGACGGACAGGGGAATGTTGAAGCTTTCTTT
CDR3 protein: CSVEDGQGNVEAFF

CDR3 length: 12
D gene: -
J gene: TRBJ1-3
clone size: -
V gene: TRBV30
CDR3 DNA: TGTGCCTGGAAAGGGGCTGGAAACACCATATATTTT
CDR3 protein: CAWKGAGNTIYF

CDR3 length: 13
D gene: -
J gene: TRBJ1-2
clone size: once
V gene: TRBV30
CDR3 DNA: TGTGCCTGGAGTGTATTGGGGTTCTATGGCTACACCTTC
CDR3 protein: CAWSVLGFYGYTF

CDR3 length: 15
D gene: TRBD1
J gene: TRBJ2-7
clone size: -
V gene: TRBV7-2
CDR3 DNA: TGTGCCAGCAGCCCGCGACAGGGGTATAACTACGAGCAGTACTTC
CDR3 protein: CASSPRQGYNYEQYF

CDR3 length: 11
D gene: -
J gene: TRBJ1-2
clone size: once
V gene: TRBV20-1
CDR3 DNA: TGCAGTGCCTGGGAACTCGGTGGCTACACCTTC
CDR3 protein: CSAWELGGYTF

CDR3 length: 15
D gene: TRBD2
J gene: TRBJ2-1
clone size: -
V gene: TRBV28
CDR3 DNA: TGTGCCAGCAGTTTAGTCCGGGGAGGGGACAATGAGCAGTTCTTC
CDR3 protein: CASSLVRGGDNEQFF

CDR3 length: 11
D gene: -
J gene: TRBJ2-5
clone size: -
V gene: TRBV7-8
CDR3 DNA: TGTGCCAGCAGCTTAATGGGGACCCAGTACTTC
CDR3 protein: CASSLMGTQYF

CDR3 length: 13
D gene: -
J gene: TRBJ2-1
clone size: -
V gene: TRBV11-3
CDR3 DNA: TGTGCCAGCAGCCTCACCCTCAACAATGAGCAGTTCTTC
CDR3 protein: CASSLTLNNEQFF

CDR3 length: 15
D gene: -
J gene: TRBJ2-7
clone size: -
V gene: TRBV5-1
CDR3 DNA: TGCGCCAGCAGCTTGGGGGCTAGTATACCCTACGAGCAGTACTTC
CDR3 protein: CASSLGASIPYEQYF

CDR3 length: 14
D gene: -
J gene: TRBJ2-5
clone size: few
V gene: TRBV7-7
CDR3 DNA: TGTGCCAGCAGCTCCCCGGACAACTGGGAGACCCAGTACTTC
CDR3 protein: CASSSPDNWETQYF

CDR3 length: 13
D gene: -
J gene: TRBJ1-1
clone size: -
V gene: TRBV6-5
CDR3 DNA: TGTGCCAGCAGTTACTTCGGAAGAACTGAAGCTTTCTTT
CDR3 protein: CASSYFGRTEAFF

CDR3 length: 15
D gene: TRBD1
J gene: TRBJ2-1
clone size: -
V gene: TRBV5-1
CDR3 DNA: TGCGCCAGCAGCTTTTCCAGGGGGCTCTACAATGAGCAGTTCTTC
CDR3 protein: CASSFSRGLYNEQFF

CDR3 length: 12
D gene: -
J gene: TRBJ1-2
clone size: few
V gene: TRBV25-1
CDR3 DNA: TGTGCCAGCAGTGTAGATGTGTATGGCTACACCTTC
CDR3 protein: CASSVDVYGYTF

CDR3 length: 13
D gene: -
J gene: TRBJ2-5
clone size: few
V gene: TRBV19
CDR3 DNA: TGTGCCAGTAGTATCACGGATACGGAGACCCAGTACTTC
CDR3 protein: CASSITDTETQYF

CDR3 length: 14
D gene: TRBD2
J gene: TRBJ2-5
clone size: -
V gene: TRBV5-1
CDR3 DNA: TGCGCCAGCAGCCCTAGAAGGGAGGGAGAGACCCAGTACTTC
CDR3 protein: CASSPRREGETQYF

CDR3 length: 15
D gene: -
J gene: TRBJ2-2
clone size: -
V gene: TRBV30
CDR3 DNA: TGTGCCTGGAGACCGCTAGCCCGGAACACCGGGGAGCTGTTTTTT
CDR3 protein: CAWRPLARNTGELFF

CDR3 length: 11
D gene: -
J gene: TRBJ2-7
clone size: few
V gene: TRBV11-2
CDR3 DNA: TGTGCCAGCAGCTTAGGGGCTGATCGCTACTTC
CDR3 protein: CASSLGADRYF

CDR3 length: 14
D gene: -
J gene: TRBJ2-7
clone size: once
V gene: TRBV29-1
CDR3 DNA: TGCAGCGTTGAACCCGGAGACTATTCCTACGAGCAGTACTTC
CDR3 protein: CSVEPGDYSYEQYF

CDR3 length: 15
D gene: TRBD2
J gene: TRBJ2-2
clone size: once
V gene: TRBV19
CDR3 DNA: TGTGCCAGTAGTATAGCGGAGCGGGAGACCGGGGAGCTGTTTTTT
CDR3 protein: CASSIAERETGELFF

CDR3 length: 12
D gene: -
J gene: TRBJ2-7
clone size: -
V gene: TRBV30
CDR3 DNA: TGTGCCTGGACCAAACCCCTCTTCAAGAAGTACTTC
CDR3 protein: CAWTKPLFKKYF

CDR3 length: 16
D gene: TRBD1
J gene: TRBJ1-1
clone size: -
V gene: TRBV28
CDR3 DNA: TGTGCCAGCAGCCAGGACCGGACAGGGGGTAACACTGAAGCTTTCTTT
CDR3 protein: CASSQDRTGGNTEAFF

CDR3 length: 15
D gene: -
J gene: TRBJ1-4
clone size: -
V gene: TRBV30
CDR3 DNA: TGTGCCTGGAGATCCAAACAGGGTAAACAAGAGAAACTGTTTTTT
CDR3 protein: CAWRSKQGKQEKLFF

CDR3 length: 13
D gene: -
J gene: TRBJ1-4
clone size: -
V gene: TRBV28
CDR3 DNA: TGTGCCAGCAGTTTTCAGAGGGTGGAAAAACTGTTTTTT
CDR3 protein: CASSFQRVEKLFF

CDR3 length: 16
D gene: TRBD2
J gene: TRBJ2-1
clone size: -
V gene: TRBV9
CDR3 DNA: TGTGCCAGCAGCTTACGGACTAGCGGGGGTTACAATGAGCAGTTCTTC
CDR3 protein: CASSLRTSGGYNEQFF

CDR3 length: 15
D gene: TRBD2
J gene: TRBJ2-1
clone size: -
V gene: TRBV5-4
CDR3 DNA: TGTGCCAGCAGCTTGTCGGCGCGGGAGGGGAATGAGCAGTTCTTC
CDR3 protein: CASSLSAREGNEQFF

CDR3 length: 14
D gene: -
J gene: TRBJ2-3
clone size: -
V gene: TRBV6-5
CDR3 DNA: TGTGCCAGCAGTTCGGACAGCTTCACAGATACGCAGTATTTT
CDR3 protein: CASSSDSFTDTQYF

CDR3 length: 15
D gene: -
J gene: TRBJ1-6
clone size: -
V gene: TRBV5-4
CDR3 DNA: TGTGCCAGCAGCGCAGGCCCGACCTGGCAATCACCCCTCCACTTT
CDR3 protein: CASSAGPTWQSPLHF

CDR3 length: 13
D gene: TRBD1
J gene: TRBJ1-1
clone size: -
V gene: TRBV29-1
CDR3 DNA: TGCAGCGTGCAGGGACAGGGTGGCACTGAAGCTTTCTTT
CDR3 protein: CSVQGQGGTEAFF

CDR3 length: 14
D gene: TRBD1
J gene: TRBJ1-6
clone size: -
V gene: TRBV11-2
CDR3 DNA: TGTGCCAGCGTACAGGGGCCGTATAATTCACCCCTCCACTTT
CDR3 protein: CASVQGPYNSPLHF

CDR3 length: 20
D gene: -
J gene: TRBJ1-5
clone size: -
V gene: TRBV1
CDR3 DNA: TGCACCAGCAGCCAACACGCAGGACAGCGTTCAAAGGGTAGCAATCAGCCCCAGCATTTT
CDR3 protein: CTSSQHAGQRSKGSNQPQHF

CDR3 length: 14
D gene: TRBD2
J gene: TRBJ2-7
clone size: medium-sized
V gene: TRBV5-6
CDR3 DNA: TGTGCCAGCAGCTGGGAGGGAGGCCCCTACGAGCAGTACTTC
CDR3 protein: CASSWEGGPYEQYF

CDR3 length: 13
D gene: -
J gene: TRBJ2-1
clone size: -
V gene: TRBV5-4
CDR3 DNA: TGTGCCAGCAGCTTGACGGATTACAATGAGCAGTTCTTC
CDR3 protein: CASSLTDYNEQFF

CDR3 length: 14
D gene: TRBD2
J gene: TRBJ2-1
clone size: -
V gene: TRBV29-1
CDR3 DNA: TGCAGCGATCGCGGGGAGGGCTCCTACAATGAGCAGTTCTTC
CDR3 protein: CSDRGEGSYNEQFF

CDR3 length: 16
D gene: TRBD1
J gene: TRBJ1-2
clone size: few
V gene: TRBV5-4
CDR3 DNA: TGTGCCAGCAGCTTGGAACAGGGGACGAGGCTATATGGCTACACCTTC
CDR3 protein: CASSLEQGTRLYGYTF

CDR3 length: 15
D gene: -
J gene: TRBJ2-7
clone size: -
V gene: TRBV28
CDR3 DNA: TGTGCCAGCAGTCCACAGGGTACAATGTTCCACGAGCAGTACTTC
CDR3 protein: CASSPQGTMFHEQYF

CDR3 length: 13
D gene: TRBD1
J gene: TRBJ1-2
clone size: few
V gene: TRBV9
CDR3 DNA: TGTGCCAGCAGCGTCGGGACAGGGAATGGCTACACCTTC
CDR3 protein: CASSVGTGNGYTF

CDR3 length: 16
D gene: TRBD1
J gene: TRBJ2-7
clone size: few
V gene: TRBV19
CDR3 DNA: TGTGCCAGTAGTAAGGGCAAGGGACAGGGGGCCAACGAGCAGTACTTC
CDR3 protein: CASSKGKGQGANEQYF

CDR3 length: 15
D gene: -
J gene: TRBJ1-1
clone size: -
V gene: TRBV11-1
CDR3 DNA: TGTGCCAGCAGCAATCCCCCGGGGGCTAACACTGAAGCTTTCTTT
CDR3 protein: CASSNPPGANTEAFF

CDR3 length: 14
D gene: -
J gene: TRBJ1-6
clone size: -
V gene: TRBV6-5
CDR3 DNA: TGTGCCAGCACTAGTCAGGGGTTTAATTCACCCCTCCACTTT
CDR3 protein: CASTSQGFNSPLHF

CDR3 length: 12
D gene: -
J gene: TRBJ2-2
clone size: -
V gene: TRBV30
CDR3 DNA: TGTGCCTGGGATCAGGGAGGCGGGGAGCTGTTTTTT
CDR3 protein: CAWDQGGGELFF

CDR3 length: 13
D gene: -
J gene: TRBJ2-1
clone size: -
V gene: TRBV29-1
CDR3 DNA: TGCAGCGTCGACCCCGGGACTTCGAATGAGCAGTTCTTC
CDR3 protein: CSVDPGTSNEQFF

CDR3 length: 13
D gene: -
J gene: TRBJ2-3
clone size: -
V gene: TRBV27
CDR3 DNA: TGTGCCAGCAGTAAGGGATGGGGAGATACGCAGTATTTT
CDR3 protein: CASSKGWGDTQYF

CDR3 length: 13
D gene: TRBD1
J gene: TRBJ2-7
clone size: few
V gene: TRBV19
CDR3 DNA: TGTGCCAGTAGTCGACAGGGGGCCTACGAGCAGTACTTC
CDR3 protein: CASSRQGAYEQYF

CDR3 length: 12
D gene: -
J gene: TRBJ2-1
clone size: -
V gene: TRBV25-1
CDR3 DNA: TGTGCCAGCACCCGTTACTACAATGAGCAGTTCTTC
CDR3 protein: CASTRYYNEQFF

CDR3 length: 14
D gene: -
J gene: TRBJ2-3
clone size: -
V gene: TRBV6-5
CDR3 DNA: TGTGCCAGCAGTTACTCGAGAGGGGCAGATACGCAGTATTTT
CDR3 protein: CASSYSRGADTQYF

CDR3 length: 15
D gene: -
J gene: TRBJ1-6
clone size: -
V gene: TRBV7-2
CDR3 DNA: TGTGCCAGCAGCTTAGCCCGTGTCTGGAGATCACCCCTCCACTTT
CDR3 protein: CASSLARVWRSPLHF

CDR3 length: 14
D gene: TRBD1
J gene: TRBJ2-7
clone size: -
V gene: TRBV9
CDR3 DNA: TGTGCCAGCAGCGTAGGGGACAGGGGATACGAGCAGTACTTC
CDR3 protein: CASSVGDRGYEQYF

CDR3 length: 15
D gene: TRBD1
J gene: TRBJ2-3
clone size: -
V gene: TRBV27
CDR3 DNA: TGTGCCAGCAGTTTATGGGACAGGGTAAAGGATACGCAGTATTTT
CDR3 protein: CASSLWDRVKDTQYF

CDR3 length: 13
D gene: -
J gene: TRBJ2-7
clone size: -
V gene: TRBV9
CDR3 DNA: TGTGCCAGCAGCGCCCGGGGATATGCCGAGCAGTACTTC
CDR3 protein: CASSARGYAEQYF

CDR3 length: 10
D gene: -
J gene: TRBJ2-1
clone size: -
V gene: TRBV20-1
CDR3 DNA: TGCAGTGCTAGTGACTATGAGCAGTTCTTC
CDR3 protein: CSASDYEQFF

CDR3 length: 14
D gene: -
J gene: TRBJ1-4
clone size: -
V gene: TRBV25-1
CDR3 DNA: TGTGCCAGCAGCCAACAGGGAGGAATTGAAAAACTGTTTTTT
CDR3 protein: CASSQQGGIEKLFF

CDR3 length: 18
D gene: TRBD2
J gene: TRBJ2-5
clone size: -
V gene: TRBV30
CDR3 DNA: TGTGCCTGGAACCAAGCGGCGGGGGGGCTTCCAGGCCAAGAGACCCAGTACTTC
CDR3 protein: CAWNQAAGGLPGQETQYF

CDR3 length: 13
D gene: -
J gene: TRBJ2-7
clone size: -
V gene: TRBV6-5
CDR3 DNA: TGTGCCAGCGGGCAGGGCCACTCCTACGAGCAGTACTTC
CDR3 protein: CASGQGHSYEQYF

CDR3 length: 15
D gene: TRBD2
J gene: TRBJ2-1
clone size: -
V gene: TRBV9
CDR3 DNA: TGTGCCAGCAGCGTTCGGACTAGCGGGAGCAATGAGCAGTTCTTC
CDR3 protein: CASSVRTSGSNEQFF

CDR3 length: 15
D gene: -
J gene: TRBJ2-1
clone size: -
V gene: TRBV6-6
CDR3 DNA: TGTGCCAGCAGTTACTCGGGGGGAGAGGCGGATGAGCAGTTCTTC
CDR3 protein: CASSYSGGEADEQFF